The 16 T cell receptor beta chains reported below all come from one sample, sequenced in a study of T cells in Graves' hyperthyroidism and ophthalmopathy. TCR beta CDR3 sequences were amplified from RNA transcripts. In the first-round RT-PCR of the TCR CDR3, the HTBI primer set was used. A single record per CDR3 protein comes from TCRdb applying MiXCR to the multiplex PCR reads. The table records approximately 400,000 distinct CDR3 sequences, less than 20% of them present only once. The sequenced sample consisted of blood. These receptors all stem from a woman younger than 35 with Graves' hyperthyroidism that later progressed to Graves' ophthalmopathy.

This clonotype has ten or more counts. The V call is TRBV20-1, the J call TRBJ2-7; 9 bases map to TRBD1. With V trimmed by 2 bases and J by 2 bases, 4 bases remained unmatched. Looked up from germline, CDR1 is DFQATT and CDR2 is SNEGSKA (reference sequence). There are 14 residues in the CDR3. CDR3 in amino acids: CSARHDRGAYEQYF. As DNA, the CDR3 is TGCAGTGCTAGACACGACAGGGGGGCCTACGAGCAGTACTTC.

This clonotype was seen ten or more times. V gene TRBV20-1 combines with J gene TRBJ1-6; a weak D match, TRBD1 (5 bases). V was trimmed by 5 bases and J by 3 bases, leaving 14 bases between them. The CDR3 loop spans 15 amino acids. Per the germline V gene, CDR1 is DFQATT and CDR2 is SNEGSKA (reference sequence). Here the CDR3 reads CSAQTATDYNSPLHF. CDR3 DNA: TGCAGTGCTCAGACAGCTACGGACTATAATTCACCCCTCCACTTT.

This clonotype was found a few times. The chain is built from TRBV10-3 and TRBJ2-5, with D maybe TRBD1 (6 bases). Trimming removed 6 bases at V and 3 bases at J, with 11 bases between. CDR3 size: 13 residues. The germline V gene has CDR1 ENHRY and CDR2 SYGVKD. DNA for the CDR3: TGTGCCATCAGCGGGACATTCGAAGAGACCCAGTACTTC. Residues: CAISGTFEETQYF.

This clonotype was detected many times. This CDR3 is CSAPSKGKKGRGYTF. CDR3 bases: TGCAGTGCCCCTTCCAAGGGAAAAAAAGGTCGGGGCTACACCTTC. This chain uses TRBV20-1 with TRBJ1-2; D gene ambiguous. The CDR3 totals 15 residues. With 6 bases removed from V and 8 bases from J, the gap between germline ends came to 25 bases. The germline CDR1 and CDR2 sequences are DFQATT and SNEGSKA (reference sequence).

The chain combines TRBV24-1 with TRBJ2-3; 12 bases are a match to TRBD2. Unmatched junction bases numbered 1, after V lost 2 bases and J lost 5 bases. The CDR3 sequence is 15 residues long. Germline V gene sequence: CDR1 KGHDR, CDR2 SFDVKD. CDR3 nucleotide sequence: TGTGCCACCAGTGATTGGACTAGCGGGATAGATACGCAGTATTTT. This codes for CATSDWTSGIDTQYF.

This clonotype was found many times. This chain joins TRBV7-9 and TRBJ2-2; TRBD1 matches at 8 bases. V lost 4 bases and J lost 1; bases outside the gene matches: 2. CDR1 is SEHNR, CDR2 FQNEAQ, per germline (reference sequence). The CDR3 has 15 residues. The CDR3 protein is CASSSGTGNTGELFF. The DNA for the CDR3 is TGTGCCAGCAGCTCCGGGACAGGGAACACCGGGGAGCTGTTTTTT.

This clonotype has ten or more counts. V is TRBV27 and J is TRBJ2-1; D might be TRBD2 (6 bases). There are 13 residues in the CDR3. CDR1 and CDR2 (germline): MNHEY, SMNVEV (reference sequence). V was cut by 4 bases and J by 5 bases, with 9 bases left in between. The CDR3 DNA sequence: TGTGCCAGCAGTTCCGGGACTCACAATGAGCAGTTCTTC. Its translation: CASSSGTHNEQFF.

This clonotype was counted ten times or more. The CDR3 nucleotides are TGTGCCAGCCAACAGGGGGCGGATGAAGCTTTCTTT. Translating it yields CASQQGADEAFF. The V call is TRBV27, the J call TRBJ1-1, with 9 bases that match TRBD1. J was trimmed by 7 bases and V by 8 bases; bases with no gene match: 5. Germline lookup yields CDR1 MNHEY and CDR2 SMNVEV (reference sequence). The CDR3 extends over 12 amino acids.

This chain joins TRBV4-1 and TRBJ2-7; 9 bases fit TRBD2. This CDR3 is built from 14 residues. Germline V gives CDR1 MGHRA, CDR2 YSYEKL. V was clipped by 5 bases and J by 5 bases; unmatched bases: 7. The CDR3 sequence is CASSYVAGENEQYF. The DNA for the CDR3 is TGCGCCAGCAGCTACGTAGCGGGAGAAAACGAGCAGTACTTC.

This clonotype was counted at least ten times. This chain links TRBV2 with TRBJ2-7, with D maybe TRBD1 (5 bases). V dropped 4 bases and J dropped 0 bases, with 10 bases sitting between them. The CDR3 is 14 amino acids. The germline gives CDR1 SNHLY, CDR2 FYNNEI. CDR3 sequence reads: CASSGWTSSYEQYF. CDR3 nucleotide sequence: TGTGCCAGCAGTGGATGGACATCCTCCTACGAGCAGTACTTC.

J is TRBJ2-7 and V is TRBV7-9, with D perhaps matching TRBD1 or TRBD2 (5 bases each). This CDR3 spans 14 amino acids. Deletions cut 5 bases from V and 1 base from J, with 12 bases between. The germline V gene has CDR1 SEHNR and CDR2 FQNEAQ (reference sequence). CDR3 sequence reads: CASSGPGRSYEQYF. The CDR3 DNA reads as TGTGCCAGCAGCGGACCAGGGAGATCCTACGAGCAGTACTTC.

This clonotype was seen many times. The chain combines TRBV29-1 with TRBJ2-2; 7 bases match TRBD2. Germline CDR1 reads SQVTM; CDR2 reads ANQGSEA. The CDR3 consists of 15 residues. V was clipped by 5 bases and J by 0 bases; unmatched bases: 6. The CDR3 loop reads CSVTGGTANTGELFF. The CDR3 region has the DNA TGCAGCGTTACCGGGGGGACCGCGAACACCGGGGAGCTGTTTTTT.

The V gene is TRBV4-1, the J gene TRBJ2-7; 7 bases line up with TRBD1. Trimming took 0 bases from V and 3 from J; bases not matched to a gene: 11. Germline V gene sequence: CDR1 MGHRA, CDR2 YSYEKL. This CDR3 region has 17 residues. CDR3 nucleotides: TGCGCCAGCAGCCAAGATACAGACAGGGCCCCCCTCTACGAGCAGTACTTC. Protein sequence: CASSQDTDRAPLYEQYF.

In this sample, this clonotype turned up a few times. The chain uses TRBV28 and TRBJ2-6; D is ambiguous. Trimming shortened V by 4 bases and J by 0 bases, and 7 bases separated the two germline ends. CDR1 and CDR2 (germline): MDHEN, SYDVKM. The CDR3 is 15 amino acids. The CDR3, as DNA: TGTGCCAGCAGTTCATTTACCTCTGGGGCCAACGTCCTGACTTTC. Translated: CASSSFTSGANVLTF.

This clonotype was counted ten times or more. The rearrangement joins TRBV11-2 to TRBJ2-3; D is unclear. Germline CDR1 SGHAT, CDR2 FQNNGV. V lost 4 bases and J lost 6, with 8 bases in between. The CDR3 spans 12 residues. CDR3 sequence: CASSSLGDTQYF. DNA for the CDR3: TGTGCCAGCAGCTCGCTAGGGGATACGCAGTATTTT.

As regards this clonotype: A much larger clone differs by one base, so this may be a read error. This rearrangement joins TRBV13 to TRBJ1-4, with a tentative D call TRBD1 (5 bases). CDR3 length: 15 residues. Germline lookup yields CDR1 PRHDT and CDR2 FYEKMQ (reference sequence). The DNA of the CDR3 is TGTGCCAGCAGCACCCGACAGACCGATAATGAAAAACTGTGTTTT. As protein: CASSTRQTDNEKLCF.